These T cell receptor beta chains were read from a single sample in a study of OX40 agonist ivuxolimab in advanced cancers. Profiled with immunoSEQ multiplex PCR; TCRdb holds only in-frame clones, not every one. Of about 71,000 clones in the sample, about 78% were seen once. The sample consisted of CD4+ or CD8+ T cells sorted from blood, taken in a trial of the OX40 agonist ivuxolimab. These receptors were taken from an adult with an advanced solid tumor such as melanoma, head and neck, liver or kidney cancer. The CDR3 runs from the conserved cysteine through the conserved F or W. D genes are given only for firm matches. Clone size is given for some rows only: seen once, a few or many times, or a class if the clone is expanded.

. TRBJ1-2 TRBV7-8 few CATARGTYGYTF TGTGCCACCGCGAGAGGGACCTATGGCTACACCTTC
. TRBJ1-3 TRBV2 . CASSGYGFSGNTIYF TGTGCCAGCAGTGGGTACGGATTCTCTGGAAACACCATATATTTT
. TRBJ1-1 TRBV9 . CARAQRKTEAFF TGTGCCAGGGCACAGAGGAAGACTGAAGCTTTCTTT
TRBD2 TRBJ2-5 TRBV5-4 . CASSVRLAQETQYF TGTGCCAGCAGCGTTCGACTAGCCCAAGAGACCCAGTACTTC
. TRBJ2-7 TRBV19 . CASSMGNRDPSYEQYF TGTGCCAGTAGTATGGGGAACAGGGACCCCTCCTACGAGCAGTACTTC
. TRBJ2-7 TRBV6-6 . CASSPGTYEQYF TGTGCCAGCAGCCCCGGCACTTACGAGCAGTACTTC
. TRBJ2-3 TRBV4-1 few CASSPPSTDTQYF TGCGCCAGCAGCCCACCGAGCACAGATACGCAGTATTTT
. TRBJ1-6 TRBV9 . CASSVAVGAAQALHF TGTGCCAGCAGCGTAGCGGTAGGGGCCGCGCAGGCCCTCCACTTT
. TRBJ2-2 TRBV9 . CASSVAGTNTGELFF TGTGCCAGCAGCGTAGCCGGGACCAACACCGGGGAGCTGTTTTTT
TRBD1 TRBJ2-7 TRBV19 . CASSSYRGRNEQYF TGTGCCAGTAGCTCTTACAGGGGGCGGAACGAGCAGTACTTC
TRBD1 TRBJ2-1 TRBV5-1 . CASSWNAGGDEQFF TGCGCCAGCAGCTGGAATGCAGGGGGCGATGAGCAGTTCTTC